The clone carrying this T cell receptor beta chain was detected only a few times. Germline V CDR1 and CDR2: MNHEY, SMNVEV (reference sequence). V lost 5 bases to trimming and J lost 3 bases, with 8 bases between them. The CDR3 totals 13 residues. This specimen belongs to a study of blood T cells in healthy people across ages. With a J-beta primer mix and a sample-barcoded 5' primer, a second PCR ran about 7 to 11 cycles. Carrying 12 random nucleotides, a template-switch adaptor labeled each individual cDNA molecule. A single record per CDR3 protein comes from TCRdb applying MiXCR to the 5' RACE reads. The table records about 1.8 million distinct CDR3 sequences, roughly 52% of them present only once.

The chain uses TRBV27 and TRBJ2-1; D tentatively reads TRBD1 or TRBD2 (5 bases each). The sequenced material came from blood. This receptor was identified in a middle-aged woman in good health. The CDR3 is CASSRDHYNEQFF. The CDR3 region has the DNA TGTGCCAGCAGTCGGGACCACTACAATGAGCAGTTCTTC.